The present TCR beta chain was sequenced within a study of T cells in Graves' hyperthyroidism and ophthalmopathy (dated by TCRdb to between 2017 and 2020). In terms of the full investigation: Peripheral blood was sampled at the time of initial diagnosis, prior to any treatment. A discovery cohort of about 100 patients, roughly 45 with Graves' ophthalmopathy and under 60 with stable Graves' hyperthyroidism, was used to find distinguishing TCR V-J signatures. Prospective prediction of ophthalmopathy was tested in an independent validation cohort of 18 hyperthyroidism patients and some 17 patients who later progressed to ophthalmopathy. The approximately 100 discovery patients were divided at random into training and test sets in a 7:3 ratio. The study also compared thyroid tissue and blood T-cell repertoires from about six Graves' hyperthyroidism patients. Once sampling was done, hyperthyroidism patients were given methimazole at a starting dose of 30 mg daily, whereas ophthalmopathy patients were given high-dose intravenous methylprednisolone. The paper describes TCR Vbeta CDR3 sequencing of around 140 peripheral blood samples, made up of roughly 45 ophthalmopathy patients, more than 70 hyperthyroidism patients and some 17 progressor patients.

The research as a whole found: Most expanded thyroid clonotypes (frequency above 0.001) were also detected in blood, a finding suggesting that blood repertoires may reflect thyroid immune responses. In validation, the model predicted progression to ophthalmopathy with around 71% sensitivity and 72% to 75% specificity, a median of approximately 6.5 months before onset. No statistical method was used to fix the sample size in advance, and group allocation was not hidden from the investigators. In cross-validation, a model built on a 13 V-J signature told ophthalmopathy apart from stable hyperthyroidism with just under 90% sensitivity and around 81% specificity, and in testing the same model reached 80%/75%.

Graves' hyperthyroidism was defined as stable when no progression to ophthalmopathy occurred over 18 months of follow-up. Hyperthyroidism patients were aged 18 to 65 years and newly diagnosed, with disease duration of less than 2 months. Any patient with an uncontrolled infection, another autoimmune disease, pregnancy or lactation was excluded. Diagnoses were established on the basis of clinical symptoms, serum thyroxine and TRAb, thyroid ultrasound, and orbital computed tomography. PBMCs were separated from roughly 9.3 ml of fresh peripheral blood using Ficoll-Paque density gradient centrifugation. Total RNA was extracted with Trizol reagent, and quality was checked on an Agilent 2100 Bioanalyzer. For this clonotype: Its binding antigen is unknown. Base qualities are not recorded, but no much larger clone differs from it by a single base.

The CDR3 starts with the cysteine, ends with the phenylalanine, and has 14 residues. CDR3 DNA is the only sequence kept; it has 42 bases, read in frame from the first base. After removal of 4 bases from V and 4 bases from J, the junction retains 5 bases not matched to a gene. The germline V gene specifies SGHRS as CDR1 and YFSETQ as CDR2. The TCR beta CDR3 regions were amplified from RNA transcripts. For the first round of RT-PCR on the TCR CDR3, the HTBI primer set was used together with the Qiagen OneStep RT-PCR kit. Libraries were constructed in a second round of multiplex PCR, after which size selection and purification were performed. Paired-end sequencing of the libraries was performed with 100 bp reads on an Illumina HiSeq2000. In the original analysis: SOAPnuke was used to process the raw data, removing reads that contained adapters or uncalled bases, had a mean Phred below 15, or lacked an exact match to the constant primer or identifier. High-quality paired reads were merged using COPE v1.2.5, and each unique nucleotide sequence was defined as a clonotype. MiTCR v1.1 was used to align the clonotypes against IMGT TRBV, TRBD and TRBJ reference segments. The analysis included only V-J combinations with a frequency above 0.0001, which together covered approximately 99% of the repertoires. The TCS score was defined as F50 (clonal expansion) divided by E x V (chaos), with BLOSUM62-based TCRdist calculated between CDR3 peptides within each V-J. Welch's t-statistics and random forest reduced around 520 V-J features to roughly 13, which were used in a naive Bayes classifier (R e1071). TCRdb took the public reads, trimmed them with fastp at Q25, ran MiXCR for clone calling and kept in-frame beta chains. Under each unique CDR3 protein, matching rows form one entry showing the most common genes and DNA. For this entry, the V and J calls and clone size follow TCRdb and not the study's own pipeline. This sample has about 560,000 distinct CDR3 sequences in its table, and 15% to 19% of those were observed once. The ten largest clonotypes hold approximately 7.4% of the sample.

Recombination linked TRBV5-1 to TRBJ1-3; 7 central nucleotides agree with TRBD1. Sequencing used blood. The sequence derives from a woman in her thirties with Graves' hyperthyroidism. In nucleotides, the sequence is TGCGCCAGCAGCCCTGGGACAGTGGGAAACACCATATATTTT. It translates to CASSPGTVGNTIYF.